Sequencing of this T cell receptor beta chain was carried out in a study of cytomegalovirus exposure and HLA in healthy donors. Study-level findings and limits: In a later analysis, HLA-associated beta chains showed higher expansion and lower generation probabilities than comparable chains.

The V gene's germline CDR1 is SGHRS and CDR2 YFSETQ. The V gene lost 0 bases and the J gene lost 4 bases, with 13 bases spanning the gap. The CDR3 is 15 residues long. Primers included in the PCR were 60 Vbeta and 13 Jbeta primers. Some clones are missing from TCRdb's copy, which holds only in-frame ones; the method was immunoSEQ multiplex PCR. The sample lists 150,000 to 200,000 clones, roughly 73% occurring once. On this clone itself: Its antigen is undetermined.

Although they were nominally healthy when sampled, donors likely had unrecorded immune exposures. The rearrangement links TRBV5-1 to TRBJ1-1; tentatively, D is TRBD1 (5 bases). The sample comprised PBMCs. The origin of this receptor is a woman in her 30s in good health and CMV-seronegative. CDR3 sequence: CASSLEGRVVTEAFF. CDR3 sequence (DNA): TGCGCCAGCAGCTTGGAGGGCAGGGTCGTCACTGAAGCTTTCTTT.